This is a list of T cell receptor beta chains from one sample in a study of response to subunit inactivated influenza vaccine. TCRdb reanalysed the RT-PCR reads using MiXCR and keeps one entry per CDR3 protein. The sample holds 500,000 to 550,000 distinct CDR3 sequences, under 8.5% seen once. The source material was PBMCs from blood, sampled less than 30 months after vaccination. The source is a man aged 45-69 years who received an inactivated influenza vaccine. Both conserved end residues are part of each CDR3. A D gene is named only where the DNA matches it firmly. Clone sizes are given selectively: once, few, many, or a class where the clone is expanded.

size	V	J	D	DNA	CDR3
.	TRBV7-2	TRBJ2-3	.	TGTGCCAGCAGCTTAGTCGTCGCTTCGGATACGCAGTATTTT	CASSLVVASDTQYF
many	TRBV11-2	TRBJ2-7	.	TGTGCCAGCAGCTTAGGTTTCCTGGCGGGGACCTACGAGCAGTACTTC	CASSLGFLAGTYEQYF
.	TRBV25-1	TRBJ1-4	.	TGTGCCAGCAGTGAACGGGGGGTTAATGAAAAACTGTTTTTT	CASSERGVNEKLFF
.	TRBV5-5	TRBJ2-2	TRBD2	TGTGCCAGCAGCTTGCACGGGGGGGCCGCCGGGGAGCTGTTTTTT	CASSLHGGAAGELFF
.	TRBV27	TRBJ2-3	.	TGTGCCAGCAACGCAGGCACGGATACGCAGTATTTT	CASNAGTDTQYF
few	TRBV5-1	TRBJ2-2	.	TGCGCCAGCAGCACCTCCCTTGCCGGGGCTACCGGGGAGCTGTTTTTT	CASSTSLAGATGELFF
many	TRBV5-1	TRBJ2-1	TRBD1	TGCGCCAGCAGCTCAGACAGGGGTTTCAATGAGCAGTTCTTC	CASSSDRGFNEQFF
.	TRBV2	TRBJ2-5	.	TGTGCCAGCAATTATTTTGGGACCCAAGAGACCCAGTACTTC	CASNYFGTQETQYF
.	TRBV20-1	TRBJ2-7	.	TGCAGTGCTAGAGCCCGGTCTCAATGGTACTTC	CSARARSQWYF
few	TRBV6-5	TRBJ2-3	.	TGTGCCAGCAGTCACGACCTTACAGGGTTAGATACGCAGTATTTT	CASSHDLTGLDTQYF
few	TRBV5-1	TRBJ2-3	.	TGCGCCAGCAGCCTCCCGACCTTTGCTAGCACAGATACGCAGTATTTT	CASSLPTFASTDTQYF
few	TRBV6-5	TRBJ2-2	.	TGTGCCAGCAGTTACCCTCCGGGGTTTAAGGGCGGGGAGCTGTTTTTT	CASSYPPGFKGGELFF
.	TRBV6-5	TRBJ1-2	.	TGTGCCAGCAGTTACACCCAAGGGAACTATGGCTACACCTTC	CASSYTQGNYGYTF
.	TRBV2	TRBJ1-5	.	TGTGCCAGCAGTGCGTACAGAAGAAGCAATCAGCCCCAGCATTTT	CASSAYRRSNQPQHF
many	TRBV5-1	TRBJ2-1	TRBD2	TGCGCCAGCAGCTCGACGGGACTAGCGGGGGATGAGCAGTTCTTC	CASSSTGLAGDEQFF
.	TRBV7-9	TRBJ1-6	.	TGTGCCAGCAGCCCCGGGACCCCGGGAAATTCACCCCTCCACTTT	CASSPGTPGNSPLHF
few	TRBV5-6	TRBJ1-5	.	TGTGCCAGCAGCTTGGACAGGATGGGACAGCCCCAGCATTTT	CASSLDRMGQPQHF
many	TRBV3-1	TRBJ1-6	.	TGTGCCAGCAGCCAAGAGAGATCGGCCCACCACTTT	CASSQERSAHHF
few	TRBV12-5	TRBJ1-1	.	TGTGCTAGTGGTCTCGTGTTAGGGGACTCTGGGGACATGAACACTGAAGCTTTCTTT	CASGLVLGDSGDMNTEAFF
many	TRBV12-3/TRBV12-4	TRBJ2-2	.	TGTGCCAGCAGTTCTCTGATGAACACCGGGGAGCTGTTTTTT	CASSSLMNTGELFF
many	TRBV7-8	TRBJ2-2	.	TGCGCCAGCAGCTTGGTGACCGGGGAGCTGTTTTTT	CASSLVTGELFF
.	TRBV5-1	TRBJ2-5	.	TGCGCCAGCAGCAGGTCAGGGGTGGAGGAGACCCAGTACTTC	CASSRSGVEETQYF
many	TRBV9	TRBJ2-7	TRBD1	TGTGCCAGCAGCGTATCCCCAGGGGGCTCCTACGAGCAGTACTTC	CASSVSPGGSYEQYF
.	TRBV6-5	TRBJ1-6	.	TGTGCCAGCAGTTACGTACGGGGTCTAGATCCCCTCCACTTT	CASSYVRGLDPLHF
few	TRBV5-1	TRBJ1-3	.	TGCGCCAGCAGCCCCCCAGAAAACTCTGGAAACACCACATATTTT	CASSPPENSGNTTYF
few	TRBV20-1	TRBJ1-2	TRBD1	TGCAGTGCCAGGGGGGAGAGGGTTAACTATGGCTACACCTTC	CSARGERVNYGYTF
few	TRBV3-1	TRBJ2-2	.	TGTGCCAGCAGCCAAGCCCCCCGACTAGACCTGACCGGGGAGCTGTTTTTT	CASSQAPRLDLTGELFF